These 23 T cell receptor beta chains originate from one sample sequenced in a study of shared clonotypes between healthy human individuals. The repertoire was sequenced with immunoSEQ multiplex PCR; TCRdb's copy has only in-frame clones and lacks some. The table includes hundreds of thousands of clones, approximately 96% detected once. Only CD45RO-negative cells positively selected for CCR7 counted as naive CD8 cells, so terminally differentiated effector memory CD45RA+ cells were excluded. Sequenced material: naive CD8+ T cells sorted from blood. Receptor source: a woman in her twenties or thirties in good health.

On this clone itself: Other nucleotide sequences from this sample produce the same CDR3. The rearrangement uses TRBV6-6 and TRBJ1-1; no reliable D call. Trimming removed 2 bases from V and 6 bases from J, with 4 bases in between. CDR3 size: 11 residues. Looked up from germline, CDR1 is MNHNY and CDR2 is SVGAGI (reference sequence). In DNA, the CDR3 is TGTGCCAGCAGTTACGGGGCTGAAGCTTTCTTT. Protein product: CASSYGAEAFF.

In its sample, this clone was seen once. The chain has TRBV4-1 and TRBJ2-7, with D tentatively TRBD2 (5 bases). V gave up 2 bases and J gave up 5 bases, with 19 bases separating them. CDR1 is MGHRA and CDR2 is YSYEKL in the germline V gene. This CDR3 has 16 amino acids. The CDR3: CASSQRAVLRGHEQYF. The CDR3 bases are TGCGCCAGCAGCCAACGGGCAGTCCTAAGAGGGCACGAGCAGTACTTC.

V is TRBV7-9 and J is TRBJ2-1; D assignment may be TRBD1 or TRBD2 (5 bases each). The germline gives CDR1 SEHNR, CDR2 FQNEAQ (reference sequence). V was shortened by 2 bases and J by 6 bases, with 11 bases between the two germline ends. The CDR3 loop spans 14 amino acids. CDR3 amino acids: CASSLPGAGNEQFF. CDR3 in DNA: TGTGCCAGCAGCTTACCCGGGGCAGGCAATGAGCAGTTCTTC.

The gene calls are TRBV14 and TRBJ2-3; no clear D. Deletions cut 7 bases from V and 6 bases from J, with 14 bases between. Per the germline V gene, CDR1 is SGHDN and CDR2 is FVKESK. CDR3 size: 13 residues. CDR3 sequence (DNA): TGTGCCAGCAACCGGGCTCTGGGGGATACGCAGTATTTT. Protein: CASNRALGDTQYF. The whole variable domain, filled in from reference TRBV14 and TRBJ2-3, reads EAGVTQFPSHSVIEKGQTVTLRCDPISGHDNLYWYRRVMGKEIKFLLHFVKESKQDESGMPNNRFLAERTGGTYSTLKVQPAELEDSGVYFCASNRALGDTQYFGPGTRLTVL.

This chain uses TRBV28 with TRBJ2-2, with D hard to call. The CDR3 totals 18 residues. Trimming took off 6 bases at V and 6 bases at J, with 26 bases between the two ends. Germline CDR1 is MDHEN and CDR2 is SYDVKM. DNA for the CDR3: TGTGCCAGCAGCTCCGCGACTGCTTATTACGGGCGAGCCGGGGAGCTGTTTTTT. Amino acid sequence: CASSSATAYYGRAGELFF.

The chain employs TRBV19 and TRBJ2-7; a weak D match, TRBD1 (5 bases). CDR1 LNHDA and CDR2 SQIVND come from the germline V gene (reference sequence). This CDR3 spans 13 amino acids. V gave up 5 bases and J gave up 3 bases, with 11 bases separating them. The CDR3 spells CASSWNRNYEQYF. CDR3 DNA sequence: TGTGCCAGTAGTTGGAACAGGAACTACGAGCAGTACTTC.

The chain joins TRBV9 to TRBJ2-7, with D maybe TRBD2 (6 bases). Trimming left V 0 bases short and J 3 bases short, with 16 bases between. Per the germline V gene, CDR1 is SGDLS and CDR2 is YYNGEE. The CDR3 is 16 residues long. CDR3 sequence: CASSVERKADYYEQYF. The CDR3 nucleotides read TGTGCCAGCAGCGTAGAGCGAAAAGCGGACTACTACGAGCAGTACTTC.

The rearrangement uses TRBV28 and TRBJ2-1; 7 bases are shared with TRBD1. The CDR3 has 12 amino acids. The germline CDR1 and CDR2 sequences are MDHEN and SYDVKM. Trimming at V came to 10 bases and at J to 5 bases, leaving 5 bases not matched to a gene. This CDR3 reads CAIQGNDNEQFF. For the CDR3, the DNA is TGTGCCATACAGGGGAACGACAATGAGCAGTTCTTC.

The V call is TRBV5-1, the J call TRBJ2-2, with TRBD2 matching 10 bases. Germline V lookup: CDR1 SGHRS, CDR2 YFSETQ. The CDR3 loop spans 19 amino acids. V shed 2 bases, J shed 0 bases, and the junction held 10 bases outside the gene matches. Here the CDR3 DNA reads TGCGCCAGCAGCTTCCGACTAGCGGGTACTCGAGCGAACACCGGGGAGCTGTTTTTT. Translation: CASSFRLAGTRANTGELFF.

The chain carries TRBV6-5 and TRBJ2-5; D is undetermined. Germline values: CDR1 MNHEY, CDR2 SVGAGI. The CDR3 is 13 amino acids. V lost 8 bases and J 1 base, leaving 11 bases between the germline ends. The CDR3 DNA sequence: TGTGCCAGCTCCCGGTCTCTCCAAGAGACCCAGTACTTC. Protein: CASSRSLQETQYF.

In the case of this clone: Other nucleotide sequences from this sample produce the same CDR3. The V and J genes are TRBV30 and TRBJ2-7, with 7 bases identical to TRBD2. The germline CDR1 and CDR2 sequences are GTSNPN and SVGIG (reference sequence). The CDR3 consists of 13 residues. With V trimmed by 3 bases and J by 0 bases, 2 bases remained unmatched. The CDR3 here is CAWSGGSSYEQYF. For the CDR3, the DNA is TGTGCCTGGAGCGGGGGGAGCTCCTACGAGCAGTACTTC.

The DNA of the CDR3 is TGCGCCAGCAGCCAGGGACCAAAGACAGGGGACACTGAAGCTTTCTTT. This encodes CASSQGPKTGDTEAFF. The chain employs TRBV4-1 and TRBJ1-1; TRBD1 aligns across 8 bases. The CDR3 has 16 residues. Trimming took 3 bases from V and 3 from J; bases not matched to a gene: 9. The germline V gene encodes CDR1 MGHRA and CDR2 YSYEKL.

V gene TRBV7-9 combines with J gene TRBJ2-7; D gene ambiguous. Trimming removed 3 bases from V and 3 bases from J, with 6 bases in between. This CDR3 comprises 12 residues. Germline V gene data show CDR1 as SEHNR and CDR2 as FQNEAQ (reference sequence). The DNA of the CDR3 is TGTGCCAGCAGCTTCCGGCTCTACGAGCAGTACTTC. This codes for CASSFRLYEQYF. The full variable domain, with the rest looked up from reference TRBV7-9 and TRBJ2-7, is DTGVSQNPRHKITKRGQNVTFRCDPISEHNRLYWYRQTLGQGPEFLTYFQNEAQLEKSRLLSDRFSAERPKGSFSTLEIQRTEQGDSAMYLCASSFRLYEQYFGPGTRLTVT.

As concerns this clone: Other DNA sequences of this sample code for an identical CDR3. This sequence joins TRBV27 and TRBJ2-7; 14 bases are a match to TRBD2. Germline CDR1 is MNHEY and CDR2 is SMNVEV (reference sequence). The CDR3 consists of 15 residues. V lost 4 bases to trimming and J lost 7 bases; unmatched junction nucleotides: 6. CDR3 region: CASSSGTSGRGEQYF. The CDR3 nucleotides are TGTGCCAGCAGTTCCGGGACTAGCGGGAGAGGAGAGCAGTACTTC.

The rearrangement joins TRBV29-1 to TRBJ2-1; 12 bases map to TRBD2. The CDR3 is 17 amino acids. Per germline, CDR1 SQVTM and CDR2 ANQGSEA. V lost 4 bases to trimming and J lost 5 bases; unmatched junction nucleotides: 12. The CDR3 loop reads CSVVGVTSGRVHNEQFF. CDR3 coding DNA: TGCAGCGTTGTTGGTGTGACTAGCGGGAGAGTCCACAATGAGCAGTTCTTC.

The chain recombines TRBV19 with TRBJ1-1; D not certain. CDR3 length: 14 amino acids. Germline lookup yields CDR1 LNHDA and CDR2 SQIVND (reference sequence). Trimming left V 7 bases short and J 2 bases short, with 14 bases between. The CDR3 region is CASTERNRNTEAFF. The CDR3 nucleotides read TGTGCCAGTACAGAGAGAAACAGAAACACTGAAGCTTTCTTT.

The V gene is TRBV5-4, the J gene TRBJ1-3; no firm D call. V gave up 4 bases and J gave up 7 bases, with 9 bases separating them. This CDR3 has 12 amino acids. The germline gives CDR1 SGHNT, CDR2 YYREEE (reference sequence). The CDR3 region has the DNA TGTGCCAGCAGCGTCGGAGGGAACACCATATATTTT. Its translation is CASSVGGNTIYF.

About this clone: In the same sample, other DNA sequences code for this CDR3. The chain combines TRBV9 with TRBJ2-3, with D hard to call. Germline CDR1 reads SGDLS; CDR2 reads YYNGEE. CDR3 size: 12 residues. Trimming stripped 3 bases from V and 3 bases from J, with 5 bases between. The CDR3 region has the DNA TGTGCCAGCAGCGCAGTGACAGATACGCAGTATTTT. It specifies CASSAVTDTQYF.

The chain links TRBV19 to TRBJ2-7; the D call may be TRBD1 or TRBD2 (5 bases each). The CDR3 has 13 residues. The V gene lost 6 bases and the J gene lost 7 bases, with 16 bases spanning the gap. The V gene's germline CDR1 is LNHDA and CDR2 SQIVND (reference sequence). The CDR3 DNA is TGTGCCAGTAGGCCCGGGGCGGGCGGGGAGCAGTACTTC. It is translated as CASRPGAGGEQYF. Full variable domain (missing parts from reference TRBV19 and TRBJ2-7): DGGITQSPKYLFRKEGQNVTLSCEQNLNHDAMYWYRQDPGQGLRLIYYSQIVNDFQKGDIAEGYSVSREKKESFPLTVTSAQKNPTAFYLCASRPGAGGEQYFGPGTRLTVT.

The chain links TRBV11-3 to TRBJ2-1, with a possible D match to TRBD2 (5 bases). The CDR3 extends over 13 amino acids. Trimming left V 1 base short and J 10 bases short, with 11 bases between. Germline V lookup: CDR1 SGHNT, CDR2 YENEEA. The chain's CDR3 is CASSLGLSDEQFF. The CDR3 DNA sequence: TGTGCCAGCAGCTTAGGTCTTAGCGACGAGCAGTTCTTC. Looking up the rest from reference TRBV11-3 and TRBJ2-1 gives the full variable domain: EAGVVQSPRYKIIEKKQPVAFWCNPISGHNTLYWYLQNLGQGPELLIRYENEEAVDDSQLPKDRFSAERLKGVDSTLKIQPAELGDSAVYLCASSLGLSDEQFFGPGTRLTVL.

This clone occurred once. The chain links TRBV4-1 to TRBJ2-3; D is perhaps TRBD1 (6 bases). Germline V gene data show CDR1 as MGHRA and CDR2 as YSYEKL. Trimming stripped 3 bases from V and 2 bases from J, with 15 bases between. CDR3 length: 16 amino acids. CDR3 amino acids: CASSQSPDRYTDTQYF. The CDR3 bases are TGCGCCAGCAGCCAGAGCCCGGACAGATACACAGATACGCAGTATTTT.

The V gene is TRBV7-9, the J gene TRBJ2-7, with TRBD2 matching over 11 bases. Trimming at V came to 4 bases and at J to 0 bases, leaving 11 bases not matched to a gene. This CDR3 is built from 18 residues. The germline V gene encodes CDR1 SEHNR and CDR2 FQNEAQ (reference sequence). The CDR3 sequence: CASSYPGLAGVLSYEQYF. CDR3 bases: TGTGCCAGCAGCTACCCCGGACTAGCGGGTGTCCTCTCCTACGAGCAGTACTTC.

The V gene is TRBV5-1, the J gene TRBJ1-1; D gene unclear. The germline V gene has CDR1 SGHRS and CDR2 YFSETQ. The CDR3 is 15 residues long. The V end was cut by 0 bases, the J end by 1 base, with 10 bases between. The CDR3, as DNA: TGCGCCAGCAGCTTGGCAGGCTCTAAGAACACTGAAGCTTTCTTT. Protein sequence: CASSLAGSKNTEAFF.